These 30 T cell receptor beta chains came from one sample sequenced in a study of CD8+CD57+ T cells in acquired aplastic anemia listed by TCRdb under 2018. Sequencing used an Illumina HiSeq 2000. Profiling of TCR beta VDJ combinations and CDR3 sequences used genomic DNA as the template. Starting from the raw public reads, TCRdb applied fastp trimming at Q25, assembled clones with MiXCR and retained in-frame beta chains. Rows merge per CDR3 protein into single entries with the most common DNA and genes. This sample holds roughly 300,000 distinct CDR3 sequences; roughly three fifths were observed only once. Of the sample, less than 10% falls within the top ten clones. Sequencing used sorted CD4+, CD8+, or CD8+CD57+ T cells (not recorded which) from PBMCs. The source of these receptors is a human donor with severe aplastic anemia or a healthy control (not recorded which).

The chain combines TRBV19 with TRBJ2-2; D is undetermined. The germline V and J ends were trimmed by 10 bases and 7 bases, with 7 bases remaining between them. Germline CDR1 and CDR2: LNHDA and SQIVND (reference sequence). This CDR3 region has 10 residues. CDR3: CATMNGELFF. The CDR3 DNA sequence: TGTGCCACCATGAACGGGGAGCTGTTTTTT.

This clonotype was recorded once. CDR3 nucleotide sequence: TGTGCCATCAGTCAGGGTGGCGACGAGCAGTACTTC. Protein sequence: CAISQGGDEQYF. The chain couples TRBV10-3 to TRBJ2-7, with D possibly matching TRBD1 (5 bases). Deletions cut 5 bases from V and 5 bases from J, with 10 bases between. The CDR3 length is 12 residues. The germline V gene has CDR1 ENHRY and CDR2 SYGVKD.

The rearrangement links TRBV2 to TRBJ2-7; unclear D gene. The CDR3 contains 12 residues. Germline V CDR1 and CDR2: SNHLY, FYNNEI. The V gene lost 6 bases and the J gene lost 1 base, with 7 bases spanning the gap. DNA for the CDR3: TGTGCCAGCAGACTCGGATCCTACGAGCAGTACTTC. Translation gives CASRLGSYEQYF.

This clonotype occurred many times. The rearrangement links TRBV7-3 to TRBJ1-1; 7 bases map to TRBD1. The trim removed 5 bases at V and 3 bases at J, leaving 15 bases unmatched. Germline V gives CDR1 SGHTA, CDR2 FQGTGA. CDR3 length equals 17 residues. The CDR3 spells CASSAYPGTVPYTEAFF. Here the CDR3 DNA reads TGTGCCAGCAGCGCCTACCCCGGGACAGTACCCTACACTGAAGCTTTCTTT.

This clonotype was counted many times. The V gene is TRBV20-1, the J gene TRBJ1-2; 11 bases line up with TRBD1. This CDR3 region has 15 residues. V lost 6 bases, J lost 4 bases, and 10 bases stayed unmatched. Germline CDR1 is DFQATT and CDR2 is SNEGSKA (reference sequence). CDR3 DNA: TGCAGTGCATCCGGGACAGGGGGAATTCTCTATGGCTACACCTTC. Protein sequence: CSASGTGGILYGYTF.

On this clonotype: As the CDR3 is not closed by the conserved phenylalanine or tryptophan, this likely results from a read error. The DNA is left out, because the CDR3 cannot be placed on it with certainty; the CDR3 is given as TCRdb lists it. CDR3 amino acids: CASRGQVFY. The V call is TRBV12-3 or TRBV12-4, the J call TRBJ1-1; the D call of TRBD1 is as the table states it, not checked on the DNA. The CDR3 region is 9 residues in length, termini included.

In this sample, this clonotype turned up many times. This chain joins TRBV15 and TRBJ1-6; perhaps TRBD1 as D (6 bases). The CDR3 is made up of 16 amino acids. CDR1 is LNHNV, CDR2 YYDKDF, per germline (reference sequence). Trimming took off 1 base at V and 5 bases at J, with 12 bases between the two ends. DNA for the CDR3: TGTGCCACCAGCAGAGTATGGGGGGCCGATAATTCACCCCTCCACTTT. It translates to CATSRVWGADNSPLHF.

As concerns this clonotype: Its ends do not fully match the called genes, so a read error is possible. The chain combines TRBV12-3 or TRBV12-4 with TRBJ1-2, with D perhaps TRBD1 (5 bases). This CDR3 contains 14 residues. CDR3 bases: TGCGCCAGCAGTTTAGTGGTACAGGACTATGGCTACACCTTC. It specifies CASSLVVQDYGYTF.

The V gene is TRBV9, the J gene TRBJ2-3; 7 bases map to TRBD1. Trimming took 0 bases from V and 5 from J; bases not matched to a gene: 9. The CDR3 has 16 residues. Germline CDR1 is SGDLS and CDR2 is YYNGEE. The CDR3 loop is CASSVAGGQRLDTQYF. For the CDR3, the DNA is TGTGCCAGCAGCGTAGCTGGGGGACAGAGGCTAGATACGCAGTATTTT. Drawing the rest from reference TRBV9 and TRBJ2-3, the complete variable domain is DSGVTQTPKHLITATGQRVTLRCSPRSGDLSVYWYQQSLDQGLQFLIQYYNGEERAKGNILERFSAQQFPDLHSELNLSSLELGDSALYFCASSVAGGQRLDTQYFGPGTRLTVL.

This clonotype has ten or more counts. The chain is built from TRBV5-1 and TRBJ1-2; the match to TRBD1 covers 9 bases. Germline loops: CDR1 SGHRS, CDR2 YFSETQ. Trimming took 2 bases from V and 7 from J; bases not matched to a gene: 6. The CDR3 sequence is 14 residues long. The CDR3 sequence is CASSFDRGSGGYTF. The CDR3 DNA sequence: TGCGCCAGCAGCTTCGACAGGGGGTCCGGTGGCTACACCTTC. Using reference TRBV5-1 and TRBJ1-2 for the parts outside the CDR3, the full variable domain is KAGVTQTPRYLIKTRGQQVTLSCSPISGHRSVSWYQQTPGQGLQFLFEYFSETQRNKGNFPGRFSGRQFSNSRSEMNVSTLELGDSALYLCASSFDRGSGGYTFGSGTRLTVV.

The rearrangement uses TRBV7-6 and TRBJ2-3; the D gene could be TRBD1 or TRBD2 (5 bases each). The CDR3 length is 15 residues. Germline V gives CDR1 SGHVS, CDR2 FNYEAQ. V lost 1 base to trimming and J lost 4 bases, with 12 bases between them. The CDR3 sequence is CASSLGVGRADTQYF. CDR3 DNA: TGTGCCAGCAGCTTAGGAGTGGGACGAGCAGATACGCAGTATTTT.

Turning to this clonotype: Since the CDR3 does not end with the conserved phenylalanine or tryptophan, this likely comes from a read error. The gene calls are TRBV7-2 and TRBJ1-2, with a tentative D call TRBD1 (5 bases). CDR1 and CDR2 (germline): SGHTA, FQGNSA. The germline V and J ends were trimmed by 5 bases and 7 bases, with 17 bases remaining between them. The CDR3 runs to 14 residues. As DNA, the CDR3 is TGTGCCAGCAGCCAAGGAGACAGCCTGCGTGGCTACACCCTT. This encodes CASSQGDSLRGYTL.

This CDR3 is CASSLGRRLAGIPGEQYF. The CDR3 DNA reads as TGTGCCAGCAGCTTAGGTCGTCGACTAGCGGGGATCCCGGGGGAGCAGTACTTC. V and J are TRBV7-2 and TRBJ2-7; TRBD2 matches 11 bases. Germline CDR1 SGHTA, CDR2 FQGNSA. CDR3 length: 18 amino acids. The trim removed 1 base at V and 7 bases at J, leaving 15 bases unmatched.

The CDR3 protein is CASSPELAEAFF. The CDR3 DNA sequence: TGTGCCAGCAGTCCCGAGTTGGCTGAAGCTTTCTTT. This chain connects TRBV2 to TRBJ1-1; D is unresolved. This CDR3 is built from 12 residues. CDR1 and CDR2 from the germline V gene are SNHLY and FYNNEI. V was pared by 5 bases and J by 6 bases, with 10 bases between.

The genes are TRBV5-5 and TRBJ2-7; D unresolved. Trimming pared 3 bases from V and 2 bases from J, leaving 12 bases between. Germline V lookup: CDR1 SGHKS, CDR2 YYEKEE (reference sequence). CDR3 length equals 14 residues. This chain's CDR3 is CASSSLDRPYEQYF. Written as DNA, the CDR3 is TGTGCCAGCAGCTCCCTTGATCGGCCCTACGAGCAGTACTTC.

This clonotype was seen only once. This chain connects TRBV6-5 to TRBJ1-2; TRBD1 matches 9 bases. The V segment lost 0 bases and the J segment 5 bases; nucleotides outside the gene matches: 4. CDR3 length: 15 amino acids. The germline gives CDR1 MNHEY, CDR2 SVGAGI. The CDR3 nucleotides are TGTGCCAGCAGTTACTCTGGACAGGGGTTATATGGCTACACCTTC. It specifies CASSYSGQGLYGYTF.

The rearrangement joins TRBV9 to TRBJ2-4; 9 bases map to TRBD1. The CDR3 totals 15 residues. Trimming took 4 bases from V and 5 from J; bases not matched to a gene: 7. CDR1 and CDR2 (germline): SGDLS, YYNGEE. As DNA, the CDR3 is TGTGCCAGCAGCCCTCGGAGGACAGGGGAAAACATTCAGTACTTC. Its protein product is CASSPRRTGENIQYF.

The DNA of the CDR3 is TGTGCCAGCAGCTTTACAGGGGGCAATAGAAACACCATATATTTT. Translation gives CASSFTGGNRNTIYF. The rearrangement links TRBV7-9 to TRBJ1-3; the match to TRBD1 covers 9 bases. Germline V gives CDR1 SEHNR, CDR2 FQNEAQ (reference sequence). The CDR3 contains 15 residues. V trimming: 3 bases; J trimming: 5 bases; junction bases outside the gene matches: 5.

The rearrangement uses TRBV19 and TRBJ1-5; a weak D match, TRBD1 (6 bases). V dropped 5 bases and J dropped 4 bases, with 21 bases sitting between them. Germline V gene data show CDR1 as LNHDA and CDR2 as SQIVND (reference sequence). The CDR3 contains 17 residues. The CDR3 is CASSDRTVTTGNQPQHF. The CDR3 DNA follows: TGTGCCAGTAGTGACAGGACAGTAACTACGGGGAATCAGCCCCAGCATTTT. The entire variable domain, with the rest obtained from reference TRBV19 and TRBJ1-5, is as follows: DGGITQSPKYLFRKEGQNVTLSCEQNLNHDAMYWYRQDPGQGLRLIYYSQIVNDFQKGDIAEGYSVSREKKESFPLTVTSAQKNPTAFYLCASSDRTVTTGNQPQHFGDGTRLSIL.

This clonotype appeared many times. The rearrangement uses TRBV9 and TRBJ1-1, with 11 bases aligning to TRBD1. The CDR3 spans 20 residues. In germline, CDR1 is SGDLS, CDR2 YYNGEE. Trimming cost V 3 bases and J 7 bases; bases outside gene matches: 23. Here the CDR3 reads CASSADRGPSRYARGGEAFF. The CDR3 nucleotides are TGTGCCAGCAGCGCGGACAGGGGGCCGTCCCGATATGCCCGGGGTGGTGAAGCTTTCTTT.

This chain joins TRBV7-9 and TRBJ2-7, with 7 bases aligning to TRBD2. This CDR3 spans 15 amino acids. J was trimmed by 2 bases and V by 1 base; bases with no gene match: 5. The germline V gene encodes CDR1 SEHNR and CDR2 FQNEAQ (reference sequence). This CDR3 reads CASSLGASGTYEQYF. CDR3 nucleotides: TGTGCCAGCAGCTTAGGGGCTAGCGGCACCTACGAGCAGTACTTC.

Ten or more counts support this clonotype. The chain recombines TRBV6-5 with TRBJ1-2; D possibly corresponds to TRBD1 (6 bases). Germline V gene lookup returns CDR1 MNHEY and CDR2 SVGAGI. The CDR3 totals 17 residues. V lost 6 bases and J 2 bases, leaving 22 bases between the germline ends. The CDR3 coding sequence is TGTGCCAGCAGAGGTGGACTCACAGGGAAAGGGAACTATGGCTACACCTTC. This sequence encodes CASRGGLTGKGNYGYTF.

This clonotype was observed a few times. The V call is TRBV20-1, the J call TRBJ2-1; TRBD2 agrees at 14 bases. CDR1 is DFQATT and CDR2 is SNEGSKA in the germline V gene (reference sequence). This CDR3 is 14 amino acids long. With 6 bases clipped from V and 7 bases from J, the junction kept 5 bases outside the gene matches. This CDR3 is CSAARTSGRNEQFF. The CDR3 region has the DNA TGCAGTGCAGCCCGGACTAGCGGGAGGAATGAGCAGTTCTTC.

J is TRBJ2-3 and V is TRBV20-1; 8 bases agree with TRBD1. The CDR3 covers 15 residues. Germline V gene sequence: CDR1 DFQATT, CDR2 SNEGSKA (reference sequence). The ends lost 0 bases at V and 3 bases at J; junction bases unmatched: 5. CDR3 bases: TGCAGTGCTAGAGATCCCAGGGGGCTAACAGATACGCAGTATTTT. This sequence encodes CSARDPRGLTDTQYF.

The CDR3: CASSTPQETQYF. CDR3 in DNA: TGTGCCAGCAGTACCCCCCAAGAGACCCAGTACTTC. The rearrangement joins TRBV7-9 to TRBJ2-5; no clear D gene. The CDR3 is 12 residues long. Germline-derived CDR1 and CDR2 are SEHNR and FQNEAQ (reference sequence). V gave up 6 bases and J gave up 1 base, with 6 bases separating them.

In this sample, this clonotype turned up a few times. The V call is TRBV20-1, the J call TRBJ1-2; tentatively, D is TRBD1 (6 bases). CDR3 length equals 11 residues. Germline V gene data show CDR1 as DFQATT and CDR2 as SNEGSKA (reference sequence). Trimming stripped 6 bases from V and 5 bases from J, with 10 bases between. DNA of the CDR3: TGCAGTGCGTCCCAGGGGTATGGCTACACCTTC. This sequence encodes CSASQGYGYTF.

The chain has TRBV24-1 and TRBJ2-7; D possibly corresponds to TRBD1 (6 bases). Germline values: CDR1 KGHDR, CDR2 SFDVKD. Trimming cost V 7 bases and J 7 bases, with 10 bases left between them. This CDR3 spans 11 amino acids. The DNA for the CDR3 is TGTGCCACCAGGGGGGCCCCAGAGCAGTACTTC. Amino acids: CATRGAPEQYF.

The chain uses TRBV24-1 and TRBJ1-6; the D is unclear. The CDR3 contains 13 residues. Trimming pared 8 bases from V and 8 bases from J, leaving 12 bases between. Germline V CDR1 and CDR2: KGHDR, SFDVKD. The CDR3 DNA is TGTGCCACCATCGGGTTCCCTTATTCACCCCTCCACTTT. This encodes CATIGFPYSPLHF.

The gene calls are TRBV7-8 and TRBJ1-6; D is undetermined. Germline-derived CDR1 and CDR2 are SGHVS and FQNEAQ. The V gene lost 1 base and the J gene lost 10 bases, with 5 bases spanning the gap. The CDR3 is made up of 12 amino acids. CDR3: CASSLVESPLHF. Here the CDR3 DNA reads TGTGCCAGCAGCTTAGTGGAGTCACCCCTCCACTTT.

The gene calls are TRBV7-2 and TRBJ1-2; no clear D gene. V was cut by 5 bases and J by 0 bases, with 10 bases left in between. This CDR3 spans 14 amino acids. Germline values: CDR1 SGHTA, CDR2 FQGNSA. The CDR3 loop is CASSPPSANYGYTF. In DNA, the CDR3 is TGTGCCAGCAGCCCACCGTCAGCTAACTATGGCTACACCTTC.